This passage covers 23 T cell receptor beta chains from one sample sequenced in a study of blood T cell repertoires in COVID-19. Assay: immunoSEQ multiplex PCR; the TCRdb copy retains only in-frame clones and omits some. In the table there are 70,000 or so clones, 80% to 90% of which are singletons. The sample was peripheral blood. All receptors derive from a man aged 60 to 75 with acute or convalescent COVID-19.

This clone was detected only once. CDR3 sequence (DNA): TGTGCCAGCAGTTTAAATACAGTTCTTAATGAGCAGTTCTTC. Translation gives CASSLNTVLNEQFF. V gene TRBV27 combines with J gene TRBJ2-1; no firm D call. Trimming removed 2 bases from V and 7 bases from J, with 12 bases in between. Germline V lookup: CDR1 MNHEY, CDR2 SMNVEV (reference sequence). CDR3 length: 14 residues.

In nucleotides, the CDR3 is TGCGCCAGCGCCGCGGGTTCAAACACTGAAGCTTTCTTT. As protein: CASAAGSNTEAFF. This sequence joins TRBV5-1 and TRBJ1-1; D gene unclear. Germline CDR1 and CDR2: SGHRS and YFSETQ. The CDR3 covers 13 residues. V was shortened by 7 bases and J by 2 bases, with 12 bases between the two germline ends.

The chain joins TRBV5-4 to TRBJ2-3, with D possibly TRBD2 on 7 matching bases. The ends were cut back, 0 bases at V and 5 bases at J, with 10 bases in the middle. CDR3 length: 14 residues. Germline CDR1 is SGHNT and CDR2 is YYREEE (reference sequence). CDR3 residues: CASSLEGGGDTQYF. CDR3 sequence (DNA): TGTGCCAGCAGCTTGGAGGGGGGGGGAGATACGCAGTATTTT.

The chain couples TRBV19 to TRBJ1-2, with 10 bases identical to TRBD1. J was trimmed by 0 bases and V by 5 bases; bases with no gene match: 12. Germline lookup yields CDR1 LNHDA and CDR2 SQIVND (reference sequence). The CDR3 consists of 18 residues. The CDR3 region is CASSPPTGGYTANYGYTF. The DNA for the CDR3 is TGTGCCAGTAGTCCCCCGACAGGGGGCTACACCGCTAACTATGGCTACACCTTC.

The chain links TRBV5-1 to TRBJ1-1; D not resolved. The V gene lost 0 bases and the J gene lost 1 base, with 10 bases spanning the gap. CDR1 SGHRS and CDR2 YFSETQ come from the germline V gene. The CDR3 is 15 residues long. The CDR3 protein is CASSLGVRPNTEAFF. The CDR3 bases are TGCGCCAGCAGCTTGGGGGTCAGGCCGAACACTGAAGCTTTCTTT.

The DNA for the CDR3 is TGCGCCAGCAGCTTGGGGACAGGGGGCCCCACAGATACGCAGTATTTT. Residues: CASSLGTGGPTDTQYF. The chain uses TRBV5-1 and TRBJ2-3; 11 bases fit TRBD1. Germline CDR1 SGHRS, CDR2 YFSETQ. V was clipped by 0 bases and J by 2 bases; unmatched bases: 2. The CDR3 runs 16 residues.

The chain recombines TRBV5-1 with TRBJ1-2; D is unclear. V lost 6 bases and J 6 bases, leaving 12 bases between the germline ends. The length of the CDR3 is 12 residues. Germline V gene sequence: CDR1 SGHRS, CDR2 YFSETQ. This CDR3 reads CASNPEGHGYTF. The CDR3 DNA is TGCGCCAGCAATCCGGAGGGCCATGGCTACACCTTC.

This chain uses TRBV14 with TRBJ2-7, with 8 bases lining up with TRBD2. Germline V gives CDR1 SGHDN, CDR2 FVKESK. The CDR3 has 17 amino acids. The V segment lost 11 bases and the J segment 0 bases; nucleotides outside the gene matches: 18. The CDR3 sequence is CARRGGRRGEASYEQYF. CDR3 sequence (DNA): TGTGCCCGCCGGGGGGGGAGGCGCGGGGAGGCCTCCTACGAGCAGTACTTC.

V gene TRBV30 combines with J gene TRBJ2-5; 8 nucleotides agree with TRBD1. This CDR3 contains 14 residues. Germline values: CDR1 GTSNPN, CDR2 SVGIG (reference sequence). V shed 4 bases and J 2 bases; nucleotides not matched to a gene: 6. The CDR3 here is CAWNRDRTQETQYF. The CDR3 nucleotides read TGTGCCTGGAACCGGGACAGGACACAAGAGACCCAGTACTTC.

The chain links TRBV19 to TRBJ1-5; D possibly corresponds to TRBD1 (5 bases). V lost 3 bases, J lost 4 bases, and 10 bases lay in between. The V gene's germline CDR1 is LNHDA and CDR2 SQIVND (reference sequence). The CDR3 sequence is 14 residues long. CDR3 sequence: CASSMDGGNQPQHF. DNA for the CDR3: TGTGCCAGTAGTATGGACGGGGGGAATCAGCCCCAGCATTTT. The full variable domain, completed using reference TRBV19 and TRBJ1-5, is DGGITQSPKYLFRKEGQNVTLSCEQNLNHDAMYWYRQDPGQGLRLIYYSQIVNDFQKGDIAEGYSVSREKKESFPLTVTSAQKNPTAFYLCASSMDGGNQPQHFGDGTRLSIL.

The chain carries TRBV6-5 and TRBJ2-5; the match to TRBD1 covers 7 bases. The V gene end was trimmed by 6 bases and the J gene end by 5 bases; junction bases not matched to a gene: 9. From germline, CDR1 is MNHEY and CDR2 SVGAGI. This CDR3 is built from 14 residues. The CDR3 sequence is CASRGDSLGETQYF. The CDR3 nucleotides are TGTGCCAGCAGGGGGGACAGCCTCGGGGAGACCCAGTACTTC.

The chain couples TRBV12-3 or TRBV12-4 to TRBJ2-3; D is unclear. Between the trimmed V and J ends, which lost 8 bases and 6 bases, there was a span of 9 bases. The length of the CDR3 is 11 residues. CDR3 region: CASSVQDTQYF. In nucleotides, the CDR3 is TGTGCCAGCTCGGTACAGGATACGCAGTATTTT.

The chain combines TRBV29-1 with TRBJ1-5, with 7 bases matching TRBD1. CDR3 length equals 13 residues. Trimming at V came to 5 bases and at J to 5 bases, leaving 6 bases not matched to a gene. Germline V gene sequence: CDR1 SQVTM, CDR2 ANQGSEA. The DNA for the CDR3 is TGCAGCGTTTCACAGGGGTTTGATCAGCCCCAGCATTTT. Translating it yields CSVSQGFDQPQHF.

V is TRBV27 and J is TRBJ1-3; D gene ambiguous. The CDR3 is 14 residues long. The V gene's germline CDR1 is MNHEY and CDR2 SMNVEV (reference sequence). The V end was cut by 0 bases, the J end by 4 bases, with 7 bases between. CDR3 region: CASSLSGPGNTIYF. DNA for the CDR3: TGTGCCAGCAGTTTATCCGGTCCAGGAAACACCATATATTTT.

This clone was seen just once. The chain combines TRBV5-6 with TRBJ2-5; unclear D gene. CDR3 length equals 16 residues. Germline loops: CDR1 SGHDT, CDR2 YYEEEE. Trimming shortened V by 1 base and J by 5 bases, and 18 bases separated the two germline ends. CDR3 bases: TGTGCCAGCAGCTTGTATTACTCGACGGCCGGGGAGACCCAGTACTTC. It encodes CASSLYYSTAGETQYF.

Details on this clone: In the same sample, other DNA sequences code for this CDR3. The chain couples TRBV27 to TRBJ2-1, with TRBD2 matching over 8 bases. CDR1 is MNHEY, CDR2 SMNVEV, per germline (reference sequence). Unmatched junction bases numbered 20, after V lost 3 bases and J lost 7 bases. The CDR3 has 19 amino acids. CDR3 DNA: TGTGCCAGCAGTTTCCTTGGACTGGGCGGGGGGCACGAAGGAAATGAGCAGTTCTTC. Translation: CASSFLGLGGGHEGNEQFF.

The chain joins TRBV19 to TRBJ1-1; 10 bases line up with TRBD1. V was clipped by 6 bases and J by 1 base; unmatched bases: 8. Germline assignment: CDR1 LNHDA and CDR2 SQIVND (reference sequence). The CDR3 spans 16 residues. The CDR3 bases are TGTGCCAGTAGATCCGCTGACAGGGGGCCGAACACTGAAGCTTTCTTT. Translated: CASRSADRGPNTEAFF. The variable domain in full, with the rest retrieved from reference TRBV19 and TRBJ1-1, is DGGITQSPKYLFRKEGQNVTLSCEQNLNHDAMYWYRQDPGQGLRLIYYSQIVNDFQKGDIAEGYSVSREKKESFPLTVTSAQKNPTAFYLCASRSADRGPNTEAFFGQGTRLTVV.

This clone was detected only once. The rearrangement links TRBV2 to TRBJ1-2, with 7 positions matching TRBD1. The V segment lost 6 bases and the J segment 4 bases; nucleotides outside the gene matches: 5. Germline values: CDR1 SNHLY, CDR2 FYNNEI. This CDR3 has 13 residues. This CDR3 is CASRSGTAYGYTF. CDR3 nucleotide sequence: TGTGCCAGCAGATCCGGGACAGCCTATGGCTACACCTTC.

V usage is TRBV29-1 and J usage is TRBJ2-2, with TRBD1 matching over 7 bases. This CDR3 is built from 13 residues. The germline gives CDR1 SQVTM, CDR2 ANQGSEA. J was trimmed by 9 bases and V by 4 bases; bases with no gene match: 8. The CDR3 nucleotides are TGCAGCGTTGGGGGCAGGGGGTTGCGGGAGCTGTTTTTT. Amino acids: CSVGGRGLRELFF.

The chain has TRBV5-6 and TRBJ1-1; D unresolved. V was pared by 4 bases and J by 10 bases, with 14 bases between. The CDR3 loop spans 12 amino acids. The germline CDR1 and CDR2 sequences are SGHDT and YYEEEE. CDR3 sequence: CASSQLRTGAFF. DNA for the CDR3: TGTGCCAGCAGCCAACTGCGAACGGGAGCTTTCTTT.

CDR3 DNA: TGTGCCAGCAGCTTAACGTTCGGCGGTGAGCAGTTCTTC. Amino acids: CASSLTFGGEQFF. The V and J genes are TRBV7-3 and TRBJ2-1; D unclear. V lost 0 bases and J 9 bases, leaving 9 bases between the germline ends. Per germline, CDR1 SGHTA and CDR2 FQGTGA. The length of the CDR3 is 13 residues. The full variable domain, completed using reference TRBV7-3 and TRBJ2-1, is GAGVSQTPSNKVTEKGKYVELRCDPISGHTALYWYRQSLGQGPEFLIYFQGTGAADDSGLPNDRFFAVRPEGSVSTLKIQRTERGDSAVYLCASSLTFGGEQFFGPGTRLTVL.

This rearrangement joins TRBV19 to TRBJ1-3; no firm D call. The CDR3 is made up of 16 amino acids. CDR1 and CDR2 (germline): LNHDA, SQIVND (reference sequence). V lost 5 bases and J lost 0, with 14 bases in between. CDR3 sequence reads: CASSPTTGSSGNTIYF. In DNA form, the CDR3 reads TGTGCCAGTAGTCCAACGACGGGGAGCTCTGGAAACACCATATATTTT.

The CDR3 coding sequence is TGCAGCGTTGAAACGAGCGGGGGGGTGAACACAGATACGCAGTATTTT. Amino acids: CSVETSGGVNTDTQYF. The chain links TRBV29-1 to TRBJ2-3; 10 bases align to TRBD2. Germline CDR1 is SQVTM and CDR2 is ANQGSEA. The CDR3 contains 16 residues. V lost 2 bases to trimming and J lost 2 bases; unmatched junction nucleotides: 7.